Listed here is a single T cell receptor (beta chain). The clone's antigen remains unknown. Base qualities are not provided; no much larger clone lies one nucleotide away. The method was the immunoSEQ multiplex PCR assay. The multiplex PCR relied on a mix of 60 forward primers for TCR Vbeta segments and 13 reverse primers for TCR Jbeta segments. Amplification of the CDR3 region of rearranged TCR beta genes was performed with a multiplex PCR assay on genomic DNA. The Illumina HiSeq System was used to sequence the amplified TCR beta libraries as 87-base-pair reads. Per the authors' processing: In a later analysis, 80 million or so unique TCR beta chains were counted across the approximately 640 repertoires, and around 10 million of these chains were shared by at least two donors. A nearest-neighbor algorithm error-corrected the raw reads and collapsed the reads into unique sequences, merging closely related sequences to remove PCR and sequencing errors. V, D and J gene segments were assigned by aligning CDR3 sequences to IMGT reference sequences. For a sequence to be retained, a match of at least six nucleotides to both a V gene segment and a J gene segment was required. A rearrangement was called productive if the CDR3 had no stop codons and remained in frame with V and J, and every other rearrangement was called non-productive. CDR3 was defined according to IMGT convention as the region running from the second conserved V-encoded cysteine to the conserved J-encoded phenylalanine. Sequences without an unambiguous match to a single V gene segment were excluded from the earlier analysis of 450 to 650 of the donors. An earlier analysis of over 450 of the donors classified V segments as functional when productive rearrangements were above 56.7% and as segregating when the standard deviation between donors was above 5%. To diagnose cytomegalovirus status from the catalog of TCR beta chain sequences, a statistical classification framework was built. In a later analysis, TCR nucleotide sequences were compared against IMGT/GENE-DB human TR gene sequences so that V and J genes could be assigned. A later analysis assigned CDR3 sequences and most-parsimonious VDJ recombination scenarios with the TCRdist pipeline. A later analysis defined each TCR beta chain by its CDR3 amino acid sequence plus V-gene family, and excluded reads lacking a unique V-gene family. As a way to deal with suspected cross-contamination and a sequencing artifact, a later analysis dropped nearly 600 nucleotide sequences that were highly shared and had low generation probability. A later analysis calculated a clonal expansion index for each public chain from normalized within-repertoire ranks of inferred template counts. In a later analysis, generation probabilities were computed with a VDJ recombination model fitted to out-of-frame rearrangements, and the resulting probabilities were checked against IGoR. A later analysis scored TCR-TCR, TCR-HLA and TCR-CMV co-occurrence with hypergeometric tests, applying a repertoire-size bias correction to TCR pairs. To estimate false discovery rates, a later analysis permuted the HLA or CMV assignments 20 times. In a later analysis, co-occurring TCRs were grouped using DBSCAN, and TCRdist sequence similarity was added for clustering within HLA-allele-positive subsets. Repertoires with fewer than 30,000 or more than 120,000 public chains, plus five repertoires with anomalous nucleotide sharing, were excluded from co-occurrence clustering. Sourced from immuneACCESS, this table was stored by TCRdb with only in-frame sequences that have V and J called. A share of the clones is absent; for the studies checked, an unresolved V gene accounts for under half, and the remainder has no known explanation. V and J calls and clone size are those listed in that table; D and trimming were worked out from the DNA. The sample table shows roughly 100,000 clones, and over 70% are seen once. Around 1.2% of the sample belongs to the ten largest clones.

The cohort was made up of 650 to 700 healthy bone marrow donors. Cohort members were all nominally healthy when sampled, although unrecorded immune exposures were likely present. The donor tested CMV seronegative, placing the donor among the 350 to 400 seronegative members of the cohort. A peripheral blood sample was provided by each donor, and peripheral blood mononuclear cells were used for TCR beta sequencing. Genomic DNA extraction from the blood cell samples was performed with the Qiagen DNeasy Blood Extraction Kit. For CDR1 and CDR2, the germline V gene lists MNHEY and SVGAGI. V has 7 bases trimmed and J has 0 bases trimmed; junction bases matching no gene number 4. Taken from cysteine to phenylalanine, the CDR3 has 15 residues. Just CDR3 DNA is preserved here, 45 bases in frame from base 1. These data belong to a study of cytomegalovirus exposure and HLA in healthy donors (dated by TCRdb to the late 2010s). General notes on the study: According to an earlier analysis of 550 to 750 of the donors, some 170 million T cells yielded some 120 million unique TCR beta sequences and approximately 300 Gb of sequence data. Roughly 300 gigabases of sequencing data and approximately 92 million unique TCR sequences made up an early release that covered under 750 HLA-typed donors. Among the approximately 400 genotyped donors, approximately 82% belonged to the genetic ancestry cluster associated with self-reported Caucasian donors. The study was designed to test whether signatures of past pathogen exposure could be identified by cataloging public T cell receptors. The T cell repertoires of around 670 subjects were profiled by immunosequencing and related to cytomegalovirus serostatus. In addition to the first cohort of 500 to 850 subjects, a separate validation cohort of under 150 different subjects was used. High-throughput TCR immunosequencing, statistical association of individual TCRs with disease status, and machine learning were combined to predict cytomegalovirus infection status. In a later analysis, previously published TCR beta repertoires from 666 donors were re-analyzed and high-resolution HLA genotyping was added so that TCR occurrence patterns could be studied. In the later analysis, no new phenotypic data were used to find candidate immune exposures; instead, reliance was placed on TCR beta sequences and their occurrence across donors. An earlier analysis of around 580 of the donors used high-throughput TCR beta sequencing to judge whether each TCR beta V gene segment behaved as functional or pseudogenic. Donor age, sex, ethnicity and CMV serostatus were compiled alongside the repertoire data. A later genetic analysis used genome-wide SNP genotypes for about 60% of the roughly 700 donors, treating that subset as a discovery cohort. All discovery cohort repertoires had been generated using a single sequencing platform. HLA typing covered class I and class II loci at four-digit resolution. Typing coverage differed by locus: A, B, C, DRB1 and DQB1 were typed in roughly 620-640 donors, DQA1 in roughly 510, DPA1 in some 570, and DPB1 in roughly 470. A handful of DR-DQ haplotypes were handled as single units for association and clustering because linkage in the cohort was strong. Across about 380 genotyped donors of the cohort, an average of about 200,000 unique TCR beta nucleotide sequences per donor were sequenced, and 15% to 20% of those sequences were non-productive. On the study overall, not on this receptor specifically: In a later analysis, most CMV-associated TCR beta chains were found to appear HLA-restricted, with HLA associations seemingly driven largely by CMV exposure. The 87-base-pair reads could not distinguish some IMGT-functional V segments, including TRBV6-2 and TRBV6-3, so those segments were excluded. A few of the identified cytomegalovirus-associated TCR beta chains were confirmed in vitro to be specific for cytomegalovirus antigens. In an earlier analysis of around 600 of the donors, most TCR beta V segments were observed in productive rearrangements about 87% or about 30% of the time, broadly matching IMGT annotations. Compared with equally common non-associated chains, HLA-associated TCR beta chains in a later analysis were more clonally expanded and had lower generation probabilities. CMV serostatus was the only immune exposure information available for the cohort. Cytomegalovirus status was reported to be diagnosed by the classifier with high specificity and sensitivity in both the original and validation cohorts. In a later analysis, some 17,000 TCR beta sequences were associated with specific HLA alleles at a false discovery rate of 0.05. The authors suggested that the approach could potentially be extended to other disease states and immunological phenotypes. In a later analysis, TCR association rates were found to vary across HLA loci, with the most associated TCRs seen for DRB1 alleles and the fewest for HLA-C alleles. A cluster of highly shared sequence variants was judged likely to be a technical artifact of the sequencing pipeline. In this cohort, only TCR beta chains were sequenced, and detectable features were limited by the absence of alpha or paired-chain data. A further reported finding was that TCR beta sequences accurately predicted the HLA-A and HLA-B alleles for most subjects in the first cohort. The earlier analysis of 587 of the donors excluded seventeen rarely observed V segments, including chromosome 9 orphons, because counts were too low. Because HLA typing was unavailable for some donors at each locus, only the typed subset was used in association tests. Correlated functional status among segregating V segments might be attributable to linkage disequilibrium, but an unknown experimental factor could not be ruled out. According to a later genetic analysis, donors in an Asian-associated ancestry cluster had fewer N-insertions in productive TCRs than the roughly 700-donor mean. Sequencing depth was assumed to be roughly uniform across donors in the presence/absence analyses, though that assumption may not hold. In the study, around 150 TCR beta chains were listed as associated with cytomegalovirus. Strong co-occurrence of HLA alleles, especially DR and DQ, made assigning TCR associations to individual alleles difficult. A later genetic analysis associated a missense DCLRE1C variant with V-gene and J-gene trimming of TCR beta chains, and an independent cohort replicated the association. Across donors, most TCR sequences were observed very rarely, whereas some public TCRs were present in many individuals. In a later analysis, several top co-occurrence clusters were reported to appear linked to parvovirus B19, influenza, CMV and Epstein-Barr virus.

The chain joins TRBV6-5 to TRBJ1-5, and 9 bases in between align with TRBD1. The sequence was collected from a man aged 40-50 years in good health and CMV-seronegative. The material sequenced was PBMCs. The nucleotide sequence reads TGTGCCAGCAAGGGGACAGGGAATAGCAATCAGCCCCAGCATTTT. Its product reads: CASKGTGNSNQPQHF.